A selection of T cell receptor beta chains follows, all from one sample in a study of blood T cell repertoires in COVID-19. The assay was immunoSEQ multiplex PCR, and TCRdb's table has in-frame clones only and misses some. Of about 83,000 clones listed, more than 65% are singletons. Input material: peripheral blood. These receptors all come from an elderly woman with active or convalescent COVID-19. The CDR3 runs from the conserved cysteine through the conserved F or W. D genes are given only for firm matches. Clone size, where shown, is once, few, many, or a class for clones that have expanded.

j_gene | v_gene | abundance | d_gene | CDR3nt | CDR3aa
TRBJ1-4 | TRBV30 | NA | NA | TGTGCCTGGAGTGGGCCAGGTTTCGAAAAACTGTTTTTT | CAWSGPGFEKLFF
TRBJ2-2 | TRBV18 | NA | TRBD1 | TGTGCCAGCTCACCATCACGAACCGGGACAGGGAACACCGGGGAGCTGTTTTTT | CASSPSRTGTGNTGELFF
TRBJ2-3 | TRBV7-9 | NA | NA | TGTGCCAGCAGCTTAGGCGGCGTAGGAGATACGCAGTATTTT | CASSLGGVGDTQYF
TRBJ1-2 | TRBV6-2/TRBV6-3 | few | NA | TGTGCCAGCAGTCCAGGGGTGGGCCTTGTCTATGGCTACACCTTC | CASSPGVGLVYGYTF
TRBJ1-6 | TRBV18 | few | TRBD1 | TGTGCCAGCTCACTCGACAGGGGGAGTGATTCACCCCTCCACTTT | CASSLDRGSDSPLHF
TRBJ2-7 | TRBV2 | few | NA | TGTGCCAGCAGTGATTACGACAGCGTCCTCGAGCAGTACTTC | CASSDYDSVLEQYF
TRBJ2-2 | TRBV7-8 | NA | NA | TGTGCCAGCAGCTTAACAGACACCGGGGAGCTGTTTTTT | CASSLTDTGELFF
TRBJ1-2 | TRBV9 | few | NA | TGTGCCAGCAGCGTAGGGCGCGGATACTATGGCTACACCTTC | CASSVGRGYYGYTF
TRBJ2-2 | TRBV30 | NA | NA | TGTGCCTGGAGTGGGGGGAAACACAGGGAGGGCGCCGGGGAGCTGTTTTTT | CAWSGGKHREGAGELFF
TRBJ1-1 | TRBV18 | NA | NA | TGTGCCAGCTCACCAGGCACACACAACACTGAAGCTTTCTTT | CASSPGTHNTEAFF
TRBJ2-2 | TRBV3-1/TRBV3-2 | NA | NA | TGTGCCAGCAGCTACATCGCGAACACCGGGGAGCTGTTTTTT | CASSYIANTGELFF
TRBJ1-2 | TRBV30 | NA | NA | TGTGCCTGGGGGGGGGCTCGTGGCTACACCTTC | CAWGGARGYTF
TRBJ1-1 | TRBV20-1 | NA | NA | TGCAGTGTAGGGGGGAACACTGAAGCTTTCTTT | CSVGGNTEAFF
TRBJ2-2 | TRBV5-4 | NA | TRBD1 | TGTGCCAGCAGCCCGGGACAGGGGGCGGGGGAGCTGTTTTTT | CASSPGQGAGELFF
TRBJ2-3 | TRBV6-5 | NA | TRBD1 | TGTGCCAGCAGAGACAGGGTTACAGATACGCAGTATTTT | CASRDRVTDTQYF
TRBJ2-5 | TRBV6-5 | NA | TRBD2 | TGTGCCAGCAGTTTCGGGACTAGCGGGGTGCGAGAGACCCAGTACTTC | CASSFGTSGVRETQYF
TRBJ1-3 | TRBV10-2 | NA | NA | TGCGCCAGCAGTGATGGCCCGCCTGGAAACACCATATATTTT | CASSDGPPGNTIYF
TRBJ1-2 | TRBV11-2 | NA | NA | TGTGCCAGCAGCTCGTTACAGGGTAGACGCTATGGCTACACCTTC | CASSSLQGRRYGYTF
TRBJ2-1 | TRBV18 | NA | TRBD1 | TGTGCCAGCTCACCAGACAGGGCAAGGAATGAGCAGTTCTTC | CASSPDRARNEQFF
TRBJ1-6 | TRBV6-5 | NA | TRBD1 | TGTGCCAGCAGTACTCGACAGGGGAATTCACCCCTCCACTTT | CASSTRQGNSPLHF
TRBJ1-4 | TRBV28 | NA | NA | TGTGCCAGCAGACAGGGTGGGAGACAGGTGTACGAAAAACTGTTTTTT | CASRQGGRQVYEKLFF
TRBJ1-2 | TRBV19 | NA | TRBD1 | TGTGCCAGTAGTGTGAGGACAGGGGATGATTATGGCTACACCTTC | CASSVRTGDDYGYTF
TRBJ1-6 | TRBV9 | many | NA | TGTGCCAGCAGCGTTGAGGATCTGAATTCACCCCTCCACTTT | CASSVEDLNSPLHF
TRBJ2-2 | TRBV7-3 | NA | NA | TGTGCCAGCAGCGCGACAGTGAACACCGGGGAGCTGTTTTTT | CASSATVNTGELFF
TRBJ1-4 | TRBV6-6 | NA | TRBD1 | TGTGCCAGCAGACTACAGGGGGCTCAGGAAAAACTGTTTTTT | CASRLQGAQEKLFF
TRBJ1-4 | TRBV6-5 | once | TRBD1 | TGTGCCAGCAGTTCCGGGACAGATTGGGAAAAACTGTTTTTT | CASSSGTDWEKLFF
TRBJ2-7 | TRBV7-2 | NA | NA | TGTGCCAGCAGCTTAGCTAACTACGAGCAGTACTTC | CASSLANYEQYF
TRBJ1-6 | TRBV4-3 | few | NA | TGCGCCAGCAGCCAACAAATACCGGGGGGCGGCTATAATTCACCCCTCCACTTT | CASSQQIPGGGYNSPLHF
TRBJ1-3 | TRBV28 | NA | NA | TGTGCCAGCAGGGGGCACTCTGGAAACACCATATATTTT | CASRGHSGNTIYF
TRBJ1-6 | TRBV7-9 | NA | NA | TGTGCCAGCAGCTTAACGATTGGCAGGGGTAATTCACCCCTCCACTTT | CASSLTIGRGNSPLHF
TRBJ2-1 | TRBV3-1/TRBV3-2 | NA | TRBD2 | TGTGCCACACCGGGACTAGCGTATAGCGGTGAGCAGTTCTTC | CATPGLAYSGEQFF
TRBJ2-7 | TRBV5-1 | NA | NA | TGCGTCAGCAGCCTGCAGGGGGGCCTAAACGAGCAGTACTTC | CVSSLQGGLNEQYF
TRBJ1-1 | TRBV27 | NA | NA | TGTGCCAGCAGTTTCCTCGGGGGGAACACTGAAGCTTTCTTT | CASSFLGGNTEAFF
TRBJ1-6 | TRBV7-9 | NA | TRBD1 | TGTGCCAGCAGCCCGGGACAGGTTTCACCCCTCCACTTT | CASSPGQVSPLHF
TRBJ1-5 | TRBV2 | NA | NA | TGTGCCAGCAAGGGGGGGCTGCGATTGAGCAATCAGCCCCAGCATTTT | CASKGGLRLSNQPQHF
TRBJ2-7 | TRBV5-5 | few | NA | TGTGCCAGCAGCTTACAGGGTTACGAGCAGTACTTC | CASSLQGYEQYF
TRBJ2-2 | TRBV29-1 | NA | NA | TGCAGCGCTCGAGCGGGTCAGCCTTATGGCGGGGAGCTGTTTTTT | CSARAGQPYGGELFF
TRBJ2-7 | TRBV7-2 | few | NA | TGTGCCAGCAGCCGTATGATTCAGGACAGCGAGCAGTACTTC | CASSRMIQDSEQYF
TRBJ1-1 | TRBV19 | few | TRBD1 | TGTGCCAGTAGTATAATGGACAGGCCGAACACTGAAGCTTTCTTT | CASSIMDRPNTEAFF
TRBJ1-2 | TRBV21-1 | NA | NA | TGTGCCAGCAGCCCCCCCCTCACAGGGATGGGTGACTATGGCTACACCTTC | CASSPPLTGMGDYGYTF
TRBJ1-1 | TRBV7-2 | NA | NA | TGTGCCAGCAGCCCAGAGGTCGGGAACACTGAAGCTTTCTTT | CASSPEVGNTEAFF
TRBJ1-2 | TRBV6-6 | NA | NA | TGTGCCGGACATACAGGGAACTATGGCTACACCTTC | CAGHTGNYGYTF
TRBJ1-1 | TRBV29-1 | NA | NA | TGCAGCGTTCCTGACCCGGGAGGTTTCGCTTTCTTT | CSVPDPGGFAFF
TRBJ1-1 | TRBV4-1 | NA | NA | TGCGCCAGCAGCCAAGATCGGACTGTGAACACTGAAGCTTTCTTT | CASSQDRTVNTEAFF